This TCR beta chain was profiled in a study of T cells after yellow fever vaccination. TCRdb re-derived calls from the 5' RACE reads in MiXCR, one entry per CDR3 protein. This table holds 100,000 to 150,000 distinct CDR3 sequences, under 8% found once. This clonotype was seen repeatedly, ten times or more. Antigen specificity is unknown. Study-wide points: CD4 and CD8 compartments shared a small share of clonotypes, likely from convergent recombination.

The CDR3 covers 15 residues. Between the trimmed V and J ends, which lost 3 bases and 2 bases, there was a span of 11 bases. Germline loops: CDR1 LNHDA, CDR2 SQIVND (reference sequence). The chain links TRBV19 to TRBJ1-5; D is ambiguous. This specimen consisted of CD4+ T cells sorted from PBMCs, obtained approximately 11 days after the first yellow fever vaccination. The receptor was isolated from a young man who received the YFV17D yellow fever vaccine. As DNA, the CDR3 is TGTGCCAGTAGTATGGCTGAGAGGGGCAATCAGCCCCAGCATTTT. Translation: CASSMAERGNQPQHF.